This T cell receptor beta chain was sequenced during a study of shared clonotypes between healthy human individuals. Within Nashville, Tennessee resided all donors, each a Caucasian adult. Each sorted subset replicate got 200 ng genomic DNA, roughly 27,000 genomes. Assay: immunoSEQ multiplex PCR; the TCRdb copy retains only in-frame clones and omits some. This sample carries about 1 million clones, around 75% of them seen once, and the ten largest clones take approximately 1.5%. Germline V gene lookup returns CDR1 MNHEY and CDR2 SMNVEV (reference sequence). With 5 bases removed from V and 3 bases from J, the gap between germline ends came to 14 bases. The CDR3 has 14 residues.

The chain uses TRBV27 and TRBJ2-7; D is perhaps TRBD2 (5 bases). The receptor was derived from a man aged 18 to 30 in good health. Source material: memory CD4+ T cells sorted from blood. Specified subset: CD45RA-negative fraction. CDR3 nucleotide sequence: TGTGCCAGCAGTCGGGGATCAATAGACTACGAGCAGTACTTC. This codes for CASSRGSIDYEQYF.